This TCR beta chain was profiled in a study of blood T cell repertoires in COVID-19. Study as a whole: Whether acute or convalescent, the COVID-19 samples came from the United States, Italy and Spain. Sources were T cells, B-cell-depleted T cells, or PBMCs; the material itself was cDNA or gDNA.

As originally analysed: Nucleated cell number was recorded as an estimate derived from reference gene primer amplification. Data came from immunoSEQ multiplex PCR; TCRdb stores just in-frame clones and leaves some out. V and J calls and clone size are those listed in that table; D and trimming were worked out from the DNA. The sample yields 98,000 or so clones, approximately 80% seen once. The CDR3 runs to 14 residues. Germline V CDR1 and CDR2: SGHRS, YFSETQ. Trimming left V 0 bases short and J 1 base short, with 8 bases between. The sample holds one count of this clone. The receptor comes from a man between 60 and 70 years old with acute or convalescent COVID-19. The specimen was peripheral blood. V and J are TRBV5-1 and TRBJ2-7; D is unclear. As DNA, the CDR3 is TGCGCCAGCAGCTTGGTAGAGGTGTCCTACGAGCAGTACTTC. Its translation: CASSLVEVSYEQYF.